The rows below give T cell receptor beta chains drawn from one sample of a study of cytomegalovirus exposure and HLA in healthy donors. The protocol was immunoSEQ multiplex PCR, while the TCRdb copy is restricted to in-frame clones and leaves out a portion. The table records roughly 93,000 clones, around two thirds of them present only once. The sequencing input was PBMCs. These receptors were collected from a male donor in good health and CMV-seronegative. Each CDR3 is given with its conserved first and last residue. Each record gives: V gene, CDR3 length, J gene, clone size, D gene, CDR3 DNA, CDR3 protein. D genes are given only for firm matches. Rows give clone size only sometimes, using once, few, many, or a class for an expanded clone.

v_gene: TRBV28
len: 14
j_gene: TRBJ2-5
abundance: -
d_gene: -
CDR3nt: TGTGCCAGCACCCCAGGGGATGGAAAAGAGACCCAGTACTTC
CDR3aa: CASTPGDGKETQYF

v_gene: TRBV7-9
len: 15
j_gene: TRBJ2-1
abundance: few
d_gene: -
CDR3nt: TGTGCCAGCAGCTTAAGTGTACTCTCCTACAATGAGCAGTTCTTC
CDR3aa: CASSLSVLSYNEQFF

v_gene: TRBV5-8
len: 11
j_gene: TRBJ1-1
abundance: -
d_gene: -
CDR3nt: TGTGCCAGCAGCTTATGGGGGCAGGCTTTCTTT
CDR3aa: CASSLWGQAFF

v_gene: TRBV2
len: 13
j_gene: TRBJ2-7
abundance: -
d_gene: TRBD1
CDR3nt: TGTGCCAGCACTTGGGACAGCTCCTACGAGCAGTACTTC
CDR3aa: CASTWDSSYEQYF

v_gene: TRBV27
len: 15
j_gene: TRBJ2-7
abundance: -
d_gene: -
CDR3nt: TGTGCCAGCAGTTTTTCGTCGGACTTCCCTTACGAGCAGTACTTC
CDR3aa: CASSFSSDFPYEQYF

v_gene: TRBV18
len: 19
j_gene: TRBJ2-2
abundance: -
d_gene: -
CDR3nt: TGTGCCAGCTCACCTATGGCCCAGGGGCCTAAAAGGAACACCGGGGAGCTGTTTTTT
CDR3aa: CASSPMAQGPKRNTGELFF

v_gene: TRBV30
len: 14
j_gene: TRBJ2-2
abundance: few
d_gene: -
CDR3nt: TGTGCCTGGAGCGGGGTGGGGTGGACCGGGGAGCTGTTTTTT
CDR3aa: CAWSGVGWTGELFF

v_gene: TRBV9
len: 18
j_gene: TRBJ1-3
abundance: -
d_gene: -
CDR3nt: TGTGCCAGCAGCAAAGAAGTGGACTCTCTTACCTCTGGAAACACCATATATTTT
CDR3aa: CASSKEVDSLTSGNTIYF

v_gene: TRBV4-3
len: 14
j_gene: TRBJ2-7
abundance: -
d_gene: -
CDR3nt: TGCGCCAGCAGCCAAGAGGGGGCCGCCGGCGAGCAGTACTTC
CDR3aa: CASSQEGAAGEQYF

v_gene: TRBV4-1
len: 15
j_gene: TRBJ1-4
abundance: -
d_gene: -
CDR3nt: TGCGCCAGCAGCCAGACGACATATGGTAATGAAAAACTGTTTTTT
CDR3aa: CASSQTTYGNEKLFF

v_gene: TRBV21-1
len: 18
j_gene: TRBJ2-2
abundance: -
d_gene: -
CDR3nt: TGTGCCAGCAGCAAAAAATTAAGCGGGAGTGTGTGGGACGGGGAGCTGTTTTTT
CDR3aa: CASSKKLSGSVWDGELFF

v_gene: TRBV11-2
len: 17
j_gene: TRBJ2-4
abundance: -
d_gene: -
CDR3nt: TGTGCCAGCAGCGAGGACAGCGGACGCCTAGCCAAAAACATTCAGTACTTC
CDR3aa: CASSEDSGRLAKNIQYF

v_gene: TRBV15
len: 12
j_gene: TRBJ2-1
abundance: -
d_gene: -
CDR3nt: TGTGCCACCAGCAGGAGAGGAAATGAGCAGTTCTTC
CDR3aa: CATSRRGNEQFF

v_gene: TRBV5-4
len: 15
j_gene: TRBJ2-3
abundance: -
d_gene: TRBD2
CDR3nt: TGTGCCAGCACCCCGGAGCTAGCGGGGGCAGATACGCAGTATTTT
CDR3aa: CASTPELAGADTQYF

v_gene: TRBV9
len: 16
j_gene: TRBJ1-2
abundance: -
d_gene: -
CDR3nt: TGTGCCAGCAAGAAGGGGTCCGATGCCACTAACTATGGCTACACCTTC
CDR3aa: CASKKGSDATNYGYTF

v_gene: TRBV4-2
len: 16
j_gene: TRBJ2-1
abundance: once
d_gene: TRBD2
CDR3nt: TGTGCCAGCAGCCAAGAGACTAGCGGGTCCTACAATGAGCAGTTCTTC
CDR3aa: CASSQETSGSYNEQFF

v_gene: TRBV19
len: 14
j_gene: TRBJ2-1
abundance: -
d_gene: -
CDR3nt: TGTGCCACTACCCAAAGGGGGGGTTACAATGAGCAGTTCTTC
CDR3aa: CATTQRGGYNEQFF

v_gene: TRBV15
len: 15
j_gene: TRBJ1-5
abundance: -
d_gene: -
CDR3nt: TGTGCCACCAGCAGCGAGGGTGGAAGCAATCAGCCCCAGCATTTT
CDR3aa: CATSSEGGSNQPQHF

v_gene: TRBV30
len: 14
j_gene: TRBJ1-5
abundance: -
d_gene: TRBD1
CDR3nt: TGTGCCTGGAGTGTACTCCAGGGGGCCCAGCCCCAGCATTTT
CDR3aa: CAWSVLQGAQPQHF

v_gene: TRBV10-3
len: 19
j_gene: TRBJ2-1
abundance: -
d_gene: TRBD2
CDR3nt: TGTGCCATCAGTGAGTCCTCGGGGACTAGCGGGAGGGCCAGCAATGAGCAGTTCTTC
CDR3aa: CAISESSGTSGRASNEQFF

v_gene: TRBV27
len: 16
j_gene: TRBJ2-7
abundance: -
d_gene: TRBD1
CDR3nt: TGTGCCAGCAGTTCTACGGGACAGGATTCGCCCTACGAGCAGTACTTC
CDR3aa: CASSSTGQDSPYEQYF

v_gene: TRBV27
len: 15
j_gene: TRBJ2-7
abundance: -
d_gene: TRBD1
CDR3nt: TGTGCCAGCAGTCCCCCGGGGGGACAGGGTCGTGAGCAGTACTTC
CDR3aa: CASSPPGGQGREQYF

v_gene: TRBV25-1
len: 14
j_gene: TRBJ1-2
abundance: -
d_gene: -
CDR3nt: TGTGCCAGCAGTGAAATCGGTGCGCTGAGGGGCTACACCTTC
CDR3aa: CASSEIGALRGYTF

v_gene: TRBV15
len: 15
j_gene: TRBJ2-7
abundance: -
d_gene: -
CDR3nt: TGTGCCACCAGCAGAGCGGCAGGCCCGGCCTACGAGCAGTACTTC
CDR3aa: CATSRAAGPAYEQYF

v_gene: TRBV6-6
len: 14
j_gene: TRBJ1-3
abundance: -
d_gene: TRBD1
CDR3nt: TGTGCCAGCAGTTCGGGACAGGAGGGGAACACCATATATTTT
CDR3aa: CASSSGQEGNTIYF

v_gene: TRBV6-6
len: 13
j_gene: TRBJ2-7
abundance: -
d_gene: TRBD2
CDR3nt: TGTGCCAGCAGCTCGACTAGCTCCCAGGAGCAGTACTTC
CDR3aa: CASSSTSSQEQYF

v_gene: TRBV6-5
len: 12
j_gene: TRBJ2-7
abundance: -
d_gene: -
CDR3nt: TGTGCCAGCTCGCGGGGCGGCTACGAGCAGTACTTC
CDR3aa: CASSRGGYEQYF

v_gene: TRBV18
len: 14
j_gene: TRBJ1-4
abundance: few
d_gene: -
CDR3nt: TGTGCCAGCTGGAGGGGAGCAACTAATGAAAAACTGTTTTTT
CDR3aa: CASWRGATNEKLFF

v_gene: TRBV6-1
len: 17
j_gene: TRBJ1-1
abundance: -
d_gene: TRBD1
CDR3nt: TGTGCCAGCAGTGAACGGGGACAGGGGGCAGCGTACACTGAAGCTTTCTTT
CDR3aa: CASSERGQGAAYTEAFF

v_gene: TRBV4-2
len: 19
j_gene: TRBJ2-3
abundance: -
d_gene: TRBD2
CDR3nt: TGTGCCAGCAGCCAAACTCTCTCTAGCGGGAGGGCCGGCGCAGATACGCAGTATTTT
CDR3aa: CASSQTLSSGRAGADTQYF

v_gene: TRBV27
len: 13
j_gene: TRBJ2-7
abundance: -
d_gene: TRBD1
CDR3nt: TGTGCCAGCAGCGAGAACAGGGGGTTCGAGCAGTACTTC
CDR3aa: CASSENRGFEQYF

v_gene: TRBV30
len: 13
j_gene: TRBJ2-3
abundance: -
d_gene: -
CDR3nt: TGTGCCTGGAGTGTCGGGTGGTCAGATACGCAGTATTTT
CDR3aa: CAWSVGWSDTQYF

v_gene: TRBV11-2
len: 16
j_gene: TRBJ2-7
abundance: -
d_gene: -
CDR3nt: TGTGCCAGCAGCCTAAACAGGGTAGCATCTGCCTACGAGCAGTACTTC
CDR3aa: CASSLNRVASAYEQYF

v_gene: TRBV6-1
len: 15
j_gene: TRBJ2-1
abundance: -
d_gene: -
CDR3nt: TGTGCCAGCAGTGAATTGAAATGGGGGGGCAGAGAGCAGTTCTTC
CDR3aa: CASSELKWGGREQFF

v_gene: TRBV7-3
len: 19
j_gene: TRBJ2-2
abundance: few
d_gene: TRBD2
CDR3nt: TGTGCCAGCAGCCTGCAAACCGCCATGCCGGGAGGGCGTGGCGGGGAGCTGTTTTTT
CDR3aa: CASSLQTAMPGGRGGELFF

v_gene: TRBV4-2
len: 18
j_gene: TRBJ2-7
abundance: -
d_gene: TRBD2
CDR3nt: TGTGCCAGCAGCCAGGAGCCGGGACTAGCGATGAGCTCCTACGAGCAGTACTTC
CDR3aa: CASSQEPGLAMSSYEQYF

v_gene: TRBV7-7
len: 14
j_gene: TRBJ2-1
abundance: -
d_gene: -
CDR3nt: TGTGCTAGCAGCTTAGATGGCAGTTACAATGAGCAGTTCTTC
CDR3aa: CASSLDGSYNEQFF

v_gene: TRBV9
len: 14
j_gene: TRBJ2-7
abundance: -
d_gene: TRBD2
CDR3nt: TGTGCCAGCAGCGCGACTAGCGGGAGTTGGGAGCAGTACTTC
CDR3aa: CASSATSGSWEQYF

v_gene: TRBV25-1
len: 15
j_gene: TRBJ1-2
abundance: -
d_gene: -
CDR3nt: TGTGCCAGCAGTGAACCAGGGGCGATTAACTATGGCTACACCTTC
CDR3aa: CASSEPGAINYGYTF

v_gene: TRBV7-6
len: 14
j_gene: TRBJ2-7
abundance: -
d_gene: -
CDR3nt: TGTGCCAGCAGCCTAAGGGCAGGGGTAAGCGAGCAGTACTTC
CDR3aa: CASSLRAGVSEQYF

v_gene: TRBV4-3
len: 14
j_gene: TRBJ2-2
abundance: -
d_gene: -
CDR3nt: TGCGCCAGCAGCCCTGGGAGCGACACCGGGGAGCTGTTTTTT
CDR3aa: CASSPGSDTGELFF

v_gene: TRBV4-1
len: 16
j_gene: TRBJ2-7
abundance: -
d_gene: TRBD2
CDR3nt: TGCGCCAGCAGCACCATCAGACTAGCGGGAGTCTACGAGCAGTACTTC
CDR3aa: CASSTIRLAGVYEQYF

v_gene: TRBV27
len: 18
j_gene: TRBJ2-2
abundance: few
d_gene: TRBD2
CDR3nt: TGTGCCAGCAGTCCTGGCCCGCCTAGCGGGACCCACACCGGGGAGCTGTTTTTT
CDR3aa: CASSPGPPSGTHTGELFF

v_gene: TRBV28
len: 14
j_gene: TRBJ1-2
abundance: few
d_gene: -
CDR3nt: TGTGCCAGCAGTCAGGACGCGGGAGGCTATGGCTACACCTTC
CDR3aa: CASSQDAGGYGYTF

v_gene: TRBV6-6
len: 16
j_gene: TRBJ1-2
abundance: few
d_gene: TRBD1
CDR3nt: TGTGCCAGCAGTTACTCAGGAGTGACAGGGATATGTGGCTACACCTTC
CDR3aa: CASSYSGVTGICGYTF

v_gene: TRBV7-9
len: 13
j_gene: TRBJ2-3
abundance: -
d_gene: TRBD1
CDR3nt: TGTGCCAGCAGCTTGGACAGGGACGATACGCAGTATTTT
CDR3aa: CASSLDRDDTQYF

v_gene: TRBV30
len: 13
j_gene: TRBJ1-5
abundance: -
d_gene: -
CDR3nt: TGTGCCTGGAACGGGGGGTCAAATCAGCCCCAGCATTTT
CDR3aa: CAWNGGSNQPQHF

v_gene: TRBV11-2
len: 15
j_gene: TRBJ2-7
abundance: -
d_gene: -
CDR3nt: TGTGCCAGCAGCTTAATCGGGACACTCTCCTACGAGCAGTACTTC
CDR3aa: CASSLIGTLSYEQYF

v_gene: TRBV5-4
len: 13
j_gene: TRBJ1-5
abundance: -
d_gene: -
CDR3nt: TGTGCCAGCAGCTCAGAGGGGGATCAGCCCCAGCATTTT
CDR3aa: CASSSEGDQPQHF

v_gene: TRBV2
len: 13
j_gene: TRBJ1-2
abundance: -
d_gene: -
CDR3nt: TGTGCCAGCTCTTATCGATTATCGGATGGCTACACCTTC
CDR3aa: CASSYRLSDGYTF